These 7 T cell receptor beta chains originate from one sample sequenced in a study of cytomegalovirus exposure and HLA in healthy donors. Researchers ran the PCR with 60 Vbeta and 13 Jbeta primers. Assay used: immunoSEQ multiplex PCR; TCRdb lists only in-frame clones, some missing. The repertoire has roughly 120,000 clones, roughly 87% of them found once; the top ten carry more than 1.4%. The sequencing input was PBMCs. Receptor source: a woman aged 18-29 years in good health and CMV-seronegative.

V is TRBV30 and J is TRBJ1-5; no firm D call. The V and J ends lost 2 bases and 6 bases respectively, with 8 bases between them. This CDR3 comprises 12 residues. Germline V gene data show CDR1 as GTSNPN and CDR2 as SVGIG (reference sequence). CDR3 in DNA: TGTGCCTGGAGTCAACTGAGTCAGCCCCAGCATTTT. Amino acids: CAWSQLSQPQHF. Together with reference TRBV30 and TRBJ1-5, the CDR3 gives the full variable domain: SQTIHQWPATLVQPVGSPLSLECTVEGTSNPNLYWYRQAAGRGLQLLFYSVGIGQISSEVPQNLSASRPQDRQFILSSKKLLLSDSGFYLCAWSQLSQPQHFGDGTRLSIL.

The chain joins TRBV2 to TRBJ2-1; 7 nucleotides align to TRBD1. Unmatched junction bases numbered 9, after V lost 6 bases and J lost 4 bases. This CDR3 is 15 amino acids long. Germline V gives CDR1 SNHLY, CDR2 FYNNEI. The chain's CDR3 is CASRRQGQIYNEQFF. In nucleotides, the CDR3 is TGTGCCAGCAGGAGACAGGGCCAGATATACAATGAGCAGTTCTTC. The full variable domain, completed using reference TRBV2 and TRBJ2-1, is EPEVTQTPSHQVTQMGQEVILRCVPISNHLYFYWYRQILGQKVEFLVSFYNNEISEKSEIFDDQFSVERPDGSNFTLKIRSTKLEDSAMYFCASRRQGQIYNEQFFGPGTRLTVL.

The rearrangement links TRBV29-1 to TRBJ2-7; the match to TRBD1 covers 8 bases. The CDR3 totals 14 residues. Losses at the gene ends were 4 bases for V and 3 bases for J; bases not matched to a gene: 8. Per the germline V gene, CDR1 is SQVTM and CDR2 is ANQGSEA. The CDR3 region is CSVADRGLIYEQYF. Written as DNA, the CDR3 is TGCAGCGTTGCCGACAGGGGCCTCATCTACGAGCAGTACTTC.

This rearrangement joins TRBV30 to TRBJ1-3; TRBD1 might be the D (5 bases). This CDR3 spans 15 amino acids. V gave up 4 bases and J gave up 4 bases, with 17 bases separating them. Germline CDR1 reads GTSNPN; CDR2 reads SVGIG (reference sequence). The CDR3 DNA reads TGTGCCTGGACCCTTGGAGGGGCTGGGGGAAACACCATATATTTT. Encoded protein: CAWTLGGAGGNTIYF.

The V and J genes are TRBV5-1 and TRBJ2-3; 9 bases are shared with TRBD1. CDR1 and CDR2 from the germline V gene are SGHRS and YFSETQ. Trimming took 4 bases from V and 0 from J; bases not matched to a gene: 12. This CDR3 comprises 18 residues. The CDR3 here is CASSIGQGSYSSTDTQYF. The CDR3 DNA follows: TGCGCCAGCAGCATAGGACAGGGGTCCTACTCTAGCACAGATACGCAGTATTTT.

The chain uses TRBV9 and TRBJ2-3; D may be TRBD2 (6 bases). The CDR3 runs 14 residues. Trimming left V 0 bases short and J 2 bases short, with 7 bases between. Germline CDR1 and CDR2: SGDLS and YYNGEE. The CDR3 DNA reads as TGTGCCAGCAGCGTAGGGGGGGACACAGATACGCAGTATTTT. As protein: CASSVGGDTDTQYF.

The rearrangement joins TRBV30 to TRBJ1-2; TRBD1 is a possible D gene (6 bases). The V gene's germline CDR1 is GTSNPN and CDR2 SVGIG (reference sequence). CDR3 length: 15 residues. The V end lost 3 bases, the J end lost 6 bases, and 20 bases lay between the germline ends. CDR3 nucleotide sequence: TGTGCCTGGAGAGGTCGACAGGAGTATAGACATGGCTACACCTTC. Its protein product is CAWRGRQEYRHGYTF.